This TCR beta chain originates from a study of blood T cell repertoires in COVID-19. Study-level background: Both acute and convalescent COVID-19 samples were obtained from the United States, Italy and Spain. T cells, B-cell-depleted T cells, or PBMCs supplied cDNA or gDNA.

This CDR3 has 15 residues. V gave up 2 bases and J gave up 2 bases; unmatched junction bases: 1. CDR1 is SGHVS and CDR2 is FNYEAQ in the germline V gene. Original processing methods: Nucleated cell counts were estimated from reference gene primer amplification. Method: immunoSEQ multiplex PCR; TCRdb's copy keeps in-frame clones and lacks some. D and trimming come from the DNA, and the V and J calls and clone size come from that table. This table has approximately 130,000 clones, approximately 85% appearing once. The sequenced material came from peripheral blood. V and J are TRBV7-6 and TRBJ2-7; TRBD2 agrees at 12 bases. The clonotype was recovered from a human donor in a cohort sampled during active COVID-19. In DNA, the CDR3 is TGTGCCAGCAGCTTATCTAGCGGGGGGGCCTACGAGCAGTACTTC. This translates into CASSLSSGGAYEQYF.